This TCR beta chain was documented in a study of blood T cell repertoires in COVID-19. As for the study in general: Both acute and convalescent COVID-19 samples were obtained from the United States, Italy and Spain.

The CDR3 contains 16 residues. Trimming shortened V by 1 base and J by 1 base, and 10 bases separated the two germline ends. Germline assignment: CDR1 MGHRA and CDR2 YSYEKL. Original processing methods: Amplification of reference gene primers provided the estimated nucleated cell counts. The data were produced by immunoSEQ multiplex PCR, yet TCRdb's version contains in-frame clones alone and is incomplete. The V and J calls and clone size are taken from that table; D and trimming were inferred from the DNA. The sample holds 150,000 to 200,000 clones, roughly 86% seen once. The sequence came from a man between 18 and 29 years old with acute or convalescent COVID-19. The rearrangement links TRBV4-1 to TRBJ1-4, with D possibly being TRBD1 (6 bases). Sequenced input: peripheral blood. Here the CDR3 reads CASSQAGRGTNEKLFF. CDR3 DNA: TGCGCCAGCAGCCAAGCCGGCAGGGGAACTAATGAAAAACTGTTTTTT.